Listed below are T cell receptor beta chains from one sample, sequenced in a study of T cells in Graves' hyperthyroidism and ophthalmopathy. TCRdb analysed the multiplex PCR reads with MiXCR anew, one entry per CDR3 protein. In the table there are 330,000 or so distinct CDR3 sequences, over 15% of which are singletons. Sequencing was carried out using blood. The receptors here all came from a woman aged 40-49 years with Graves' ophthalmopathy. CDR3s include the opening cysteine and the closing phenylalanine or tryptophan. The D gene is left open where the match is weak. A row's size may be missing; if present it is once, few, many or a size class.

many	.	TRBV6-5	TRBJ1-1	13	CASSRVWNTEAFF	TGTGCCAGCAGCCGCGTCTGGAACACTGAAGCTTTCTTT
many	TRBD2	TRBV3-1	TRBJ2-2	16	CASSHRLAGGPGELFF	TGTGCCAGCAGCCACAGACTAGCGGGAGGACCCGGGGAGCTGTTTTTT
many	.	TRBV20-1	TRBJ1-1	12	CSASGGVTEAFF	TGCAGTGCCTCCGGCGGGGTCACTGAAGCTTTCTTT
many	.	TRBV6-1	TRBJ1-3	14	CASSLRAVGNTIYF	TGTGCCAGCAGTCTCCGAGCGGTTGGAAACACCATATATTTT
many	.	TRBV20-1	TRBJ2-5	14	CSARDFREQETQYF	TGCAGTGCTAGAGATTTTCGGGAGCAAGAGACCCAGTACTTC
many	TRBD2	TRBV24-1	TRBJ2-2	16	CATSDHGLAATGELFF	TGTGCCACCAGTGACCACGGACTAGCAGCTACCGGGGAGCTGTTTTTT
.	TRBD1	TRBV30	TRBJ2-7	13	CAWSPNRGYEQYF	TGTGCCTGGAGCCCTAACAGGGGCTACGAGCAGTACTTC
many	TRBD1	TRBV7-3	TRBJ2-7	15	CASSPQGVGTYEQYF	TGTGCCAGCAGCCCGCAGGGGGTTGGTACCTACGAGCAGTACTTC
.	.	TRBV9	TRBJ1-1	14	CASSVSGEGTEAFF	TGTGCCAGCAGCGTATCAGGGGAAGGGACTGAAGCTTTCTTT
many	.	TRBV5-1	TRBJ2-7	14	CASSGPGTEYEQYF	TGCGCCAGCAGCGGACCCGGGACTGAATACGAGCAGTACTTC
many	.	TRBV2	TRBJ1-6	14	CASSWTVDNSPLHF	TGTGCCAGCAGTTGGACAGTCGATAATTCACCCCTCCACTTT
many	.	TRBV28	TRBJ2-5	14	CASSRSTRQETQYF	TGTGCCAGCAGCCGATCGACTAGGCAAGAGACCCAGTACTTC
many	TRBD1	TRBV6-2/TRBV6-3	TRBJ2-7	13	CASGTELPYEQYF	TGTGCCAGCGGGACAGAACTTCCCTACGAGCAGTACTTC
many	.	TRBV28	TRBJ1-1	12	CASTTGITEAFF	TGTGCCAGCACCACAGGGATTACTGAAGCTTTCTTT
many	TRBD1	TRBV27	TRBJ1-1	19	CASSLSIPRTGGKNTEAFF	TGTGCCAGCAGTTTATCGATTCCCCGGACAGGGGGAAAGAACACTGAAGCTTTCTTT
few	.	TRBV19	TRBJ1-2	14	CASSIQGANYGYTF	TGTGCCAGTAGTATACAGGGAGCTAACTATGGCTACACCTTC
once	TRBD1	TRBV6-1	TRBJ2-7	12	CASIGTGGQQYF	TGTGCCAGCATAGGGACAGGGGGTCAGCAGTACTTC
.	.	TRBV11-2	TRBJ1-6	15	CASSLVGTDNSPLHF	TGCGCCAGCAGCTTGGTTGGGACGGACAATTCACCCCTCCACTTT
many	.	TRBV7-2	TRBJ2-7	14	CASSLNWAVYEQYF	TGTGCCAGCAGCTTAAATTGGGCGGTCTACGAGCAGTACTTC
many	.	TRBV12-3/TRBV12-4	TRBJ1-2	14	CASSLLGTQDGYTF	TGTGCCAGCAGTTTACTCGGGACACAGGATGGCTACACCTTC
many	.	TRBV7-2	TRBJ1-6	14	CASSFNTGSSPLHF	TGTGCCAGCAGCTTTAACACAGGGAGTTCACCCCTCCACTTT
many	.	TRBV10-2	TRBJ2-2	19	CASNLRRWERDGGTGELFF	TGCGCCAGCAATTTGAGGCGGTGGGAGAGGGACGGAGGGACCGGGGAGCTGTTTTTT
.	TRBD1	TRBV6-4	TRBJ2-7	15	CASSELPGQGYEQYF	TGTGCCAGCAGTGAGTTACCGGGACAGGGTTACGAGCAGTACTTC
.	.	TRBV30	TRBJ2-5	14	CAWTSLGASETQYF	TGTGCCTGGACTTCGTTGGGAGCATCGGAGACCCAGTACTTC
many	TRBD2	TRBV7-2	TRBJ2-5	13	CASSWTSGETQYF	TGTGCCAGCAGCTGGACTAGCGGGGAGACCCAGTACTTC
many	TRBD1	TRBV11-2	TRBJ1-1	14	CASSTRQGATEAFF	TGTGCCAGCAGCACCAGACAGGGGGCCACTGAAGCTTTCTTT
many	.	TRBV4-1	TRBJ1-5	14	CASSQGGGDQPQHF	TGCGCCAGCAGCCAAGGGGGGGGAGATCAGCCCCAGCATTTT
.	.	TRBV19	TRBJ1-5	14	CASRGRFSNQPQHF	TGTGCCAGTAGGGGCAGGTTTAGCAATCAGCCCCAGCATTTT
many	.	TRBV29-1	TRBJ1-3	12	CSGSRGGNTIYF	TGCAGCGGCTCGAGGGGGGGAAACACCATATATTTT
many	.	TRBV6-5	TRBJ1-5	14	CASSYDRWNQPQHF	TGTGCCAGCAGTTACGACAGGTGGAATCAGCCCCAGCATTTT
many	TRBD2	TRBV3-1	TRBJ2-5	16	CASSPATSGRRETQYF	TGTGCCAGCAGCCCCGCAACTAGCGGGAGGAGGGAGACCCAGTACTTC
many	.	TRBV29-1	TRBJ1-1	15	CSVEAMGARSTEAFF	TGCAGCGTTGAAGCAATGGGGGCTCGGAGTACTGAAGCTTTCTTT
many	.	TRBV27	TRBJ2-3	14	CASSFRAGLNTQYF	TGTGCCAGCAGTTTTAGAGCGGGCCTTAATACGCAGTATTTT
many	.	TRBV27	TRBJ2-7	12	CASRAYPYEQYF	TGTGCCAGCAGGGCGTACCCCTACGAGCAGTACTTC
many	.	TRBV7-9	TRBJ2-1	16	CASSLVPGTSYNEQFF	TGTGCCAGCAGCTTAGTCCCGGGGACCTCCTACAATGAGCAGTTCTTC
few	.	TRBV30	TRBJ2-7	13	CAWSVLSTYKQYF	TGTGCCTGGAGTGTACTCAGTACCTACAAGCAGTACTTC
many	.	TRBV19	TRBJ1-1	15	CASSPKQGRVTEAFF	TGTGCCAGTAGTCCGAAACAGGGTCGTGTCACTGAAGCTTTCTTT
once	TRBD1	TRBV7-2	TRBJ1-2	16	CASSLGPGQGAGGYTF	TGTGCCAGCAGCTTAGGGCCGGGACAGGGGGCTGGAGGCTACACCTTC
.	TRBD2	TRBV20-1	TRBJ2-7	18	CSARDVGSGRPNSYEQYF	TGCAGTGCTAGAGATGTCGGTAGCGGGAGGCCAAACAGCTACGAGCAGTACTTC
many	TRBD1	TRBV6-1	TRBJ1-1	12	CASSIGGMEAFF	TGTGCCAGCAGTATAGGGGGCATGGAAGCTTTCTTT
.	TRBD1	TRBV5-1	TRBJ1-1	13	CASSVIQGTEAFF	TGCGCCAGCAGCGTAATACAGGGGACTGAAGCTTTCTTT
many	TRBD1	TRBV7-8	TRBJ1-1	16	CASSWGVDRGLSEAFF	TGTGCCAGCAGCTGGGGCGTGGACAGGGGTTTATCTGAAGCTTTCTTT
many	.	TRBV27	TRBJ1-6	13	CASRVARNSPLHF	TGTGCCAGCAGGGTCGCTAGGAATTCACCCCTCCACTTT
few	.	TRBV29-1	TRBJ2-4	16	CSVEDLSEGTKNIQYF	TGCAGCGTTGAAGACCTGTCTGAGGGGACCAAAAACATTCAGTACTTC
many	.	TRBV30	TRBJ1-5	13	CAWSVSLLQPQHF	TGTGCCTGGAGTGTATCCCTCCTACAGCCCCAGCATTTT
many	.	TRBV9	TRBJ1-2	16	CASSVDDRGPWAGYTF	TGTGCCAGCAGCGTAGATGATAGGGGTCCCTGGGCTGGCTACACCTTC
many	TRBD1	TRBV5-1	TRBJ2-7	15	CASSFTTGAAYEQYF	TGCGCCAGCAGCTTCACCACAGGGGCCGCCTACGAGCAGTACTTC
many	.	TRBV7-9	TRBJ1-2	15	CASSPGLAGSDSYTF	TGTGCCAGCAGCCCCGGCTTGGCGGGAAGTGACAGCTACACCTTC
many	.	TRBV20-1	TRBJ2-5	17	CSALKDSGFRMGETQYF	TGCAGTGCTCTAAAGGACAGCGGGTTCCGAATGGGGGAGACCCAGTACTTC
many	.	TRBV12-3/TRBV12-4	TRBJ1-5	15	CASSSGRGKYQPQHF	TGTGCCAGCAGTTCCGGACGGGGGAAATATCAGCCCCAGCATTTT